The 4 T cell receptor beta chains listed next were all sequenced from one sample in a study of cytomegalovirus exposure and HLA in healthy donors. A multiplex PCR was run with 60 Vbeta primers and 13 Jbeta primers. Data came from immunoSEQ multiplex PCR; TCRdb stores just in-frame clones and leaves some out. The table shows approximately 150,000 clones, with around 80% occurring only once. Sequenced sample: PBMCs. The receptor source for this set is a man aged 35 to 55 in good health and CMV-seronegative.

This clone was seen only a few times. The V and J genes are TRBV6-4 and TRBJ2-3; 11 bases map to TRBD2. With 3 bases clipped from V and 2 bases from J, the junction kept 1 base outside the gene matches. Looked up from germline, CDR1 is MRHNA and CDR2 is SNTAGT. The CDR3 spans 15 residues. CDR3 nucleotides: TGTGCCAGCAGTGAGGGACTAGCGGCCACAGATACGCAGTATTTT. Its translation is CASSEGLAATDTQYF.

The chain has TRBV13 and TRBJ2-7; 8 bases line up with TRBD1. The germline V gene has CDR1 PRHDT and CDR2 FYEKMQ (reference sequence). This CDR3 comprises 14 residues. Germline trimming cut 4 bases from V and 2 bases from J; bases unmatched to any gene: 4. CDR3 loop: CASSSYRGAYEQYF. CDR3 DNA sequence: TGTGCCAGCAGCTCATACAGGGGGGCCTACGAGCAGTACTTC.

The table lists this clone with a count of one. This sample includes further DNA sequences coding for the same CDR3. The chain couples TRBV9 to TRBJ1-3, with no clear D. Between the trimmed V and J ends, which lost 3 bases and 4 bases, there was a span of 11 bases. Germline loops: CDR1 SGDLS, CDR2 YYNGEE. The CDR3 runs 14 residues. The CDR3 coding sequence is TGTGCCAGCAGCGCCCGGGTCTCCGGAAACACCATATATTTT. It encodes CASSARVSGNTIYF.

V usage is TRBV7-9 and J usage is TRBJ1-5; a weak D match, TRBD1 (6 bases). This CDR3 has 16 amino acids. V was trimmed by 6 bases and J by 1 base, leaving 16 bases between them. Germline CDR1 and CDR2: SEHNR and FQNEAQ (reference sequence). For the CDR3, the DNA is TGTGCCAGCAGTTACTCGGCGGGGGGCAGCAATCAGCCCCAGCATTTT. Amino acids: CASSYSAGGSNQPQHF.